This TCR beta chain emerged from a study of blood T cell repertoires in COVID-19. Clones were read by immunoSEQ multiplex PCR, and TCRdb kept only the in-frame ones, dropping some. The sample lists approximately 380,000 clones; about 88% were seen once. This clone has just one count. The CDR3 has 14 residues. Germline V CDR1 and CDR2: KGHDR, SFDVKD. Trimming pared 12 bases from V and 3 bases from J, leaving 18 bases between. The TCR sequence derives from a woman in her late teens or twenties who had recovered from COVID-19. Sequenced sample: PBMCs or T cells enriched from blood (not recorded which). The chain joins TRBV24-1 to TRBJ2-3; tentatively, D is TRBD2 (6 bases). CDR3 in DNA: TGTGCCTCCATTTGGGAGGTCGGGACAGATACGCAGTATTTT. It translates to CASIWEVGTDTQYF.